These 10 T cell receptor beta chains were all obtained from the same sample, sequenced in a study of identical twins. One entry per CDR3 protein, called by TCRdb with MiXCR from the 5' RACE reads. The profile covers about 100,000 distinct CDR3 sequences, with under 6.5% appearing a single time and around 12% taken by the ten largest. Sequences were obtained from memory T cells sorted from blood. The receptors were sampled from a woman between 50 and 59 years old in good health.

The chain links TRBV10-2 to TRBJ2-5, with TRBD2 matching 16 bases. Looked up from germline, CDR1 is WSHSY and CDR2 is SAAADI. Trimming cost V 11 bases and J 5 bases; bases outside gene matches: 14. This CDR3 has 17 amino acids. The CDR3, as DNA: TGCGCCTCCGGACCGGGACTAGCGGGAGGGAGTTTCGAGACCCAGTACTTC. It encodes CASGPGLAGGSFETQYF.

This clonotype was observed at least ten times. The chain has TRBV29-1 and TRBJ2-1, with D possibly being TRBD1 or TRBD2 (5 bases each). Trimming removed 2 bases at V and 10 bases at J, with 18 bases between. CDR3 length equals 14 residues. CDR1 SQVTM and CDR2 ANQGSEA come from the germline V gene. CDR3 residues: CSVEQGGSGGEQFF. The DNA for the CDR3 is TGCAGCGTTGAACAGGGCGGGTCTGGGGGAGAGCAGTTCTTC.

The chain links TRBV29-1 to TRBJ2-7; possibly TRBD1 for D (5 bases). In germline, CDR1 is SQVTM, CDR2 ANQGSEA. V shed 4 bases and J shed 4 bases, with 14 bases lying between them. This CDR3 region has 13 residues. The CDR3 protein is CSVAAGSGYEQYF. In nucleotides, the CDR3 is TGCAGCGTTGCGGCAGGGTCAGGTTACGAGCAGTACTTC.

This chain connects TRBV7-3 to TRBJ2-7; D gene unclear. There are 12 residues in the CDR3. Germline V lookup: CDR1 SGHTA, CDR2 FQGTGA. Trimming removed 5 bases at V and 6 bases at J, with 11 bases between. CDR3: CASSVNKGEQYF. DNA for the CDR3: TGTGCCAGCAGCGTGAATAAGGGCGAGCAGTACTTC.

This clonotype was detected only a few times. The gene calls are TRBV6-6 and TRBJ2-7; 7 bases fit TRBD1. Looked up from germline, CDR1 is MNHNY and CDR2 is SVGAGI (reference sequence). The V and J ends lost 5 bases and 6 bases, in that order; junction bases with no gene match: 7. The CDR3 totals 13 residues. Here the CDR3 reads CASSGAGGGEQYF. The CDR3, as DNA: TGTGCCAGCAGTGGGGCAGGGGGTGGCGAGCAGTACTTC.

The sample holds many counts of this clonotype. The rearrangement uses TRBV27 and TRBJ2-5, with 7 bases identical to TRBD1. The CDR3 extends over 14 amino acids. J was trimmed by 4 bases and V by 4 bases; bases with no gene match: 6. Looked up from germline, CDR1 is MNHEY and CDR2 is SMNVEV (reference sequence). CDR3 region: CASSSAGTVETQYF. The CDR3 DNA follows: TGTGCCAGCAGTTCCGCCGGGACAGTAGAGACCCAGTACTTC.

This clonotype was seen a few times. This chain joins TRBV6-2 or TRBV6-3 and TRBJ2-1; D unclear. V gave up 8 bases and J gave up 4 bases, with 9 bases separating them. The CDR3 has 12 residues. Germline loops: CDR1 MNHEY, CDR2 SVGEGT. This CDR3 is CASLRRYNEQFF. CDR3 coding DNA: TGTGCCAGCCTCCGTCGGTACAATGAGCAGTTCTTC.

On this clonotype: A single base separates this from a much larger clone, so it may be a read error. The CDR3 sequence is CASSFLLAGYNEQLF. CDR3 nucleotide sequence: TGTGCCAGCAGCTTTTTACTAGCAGGATACAATGAGCAGCTCTTC. V gene TRBV7-8 combines with J gene TRBJ2-1; possibly TRBD2 for D (6 bases). The length of the CDR3 is 15 residues. The germline gives CDR1 SGHVS, CDR2 FQNEAQ.

The chain is built from TRBV20-1 and TRBJ2-5; 8 nucleotides align to TRBD1. The V gene's germline CDR1 is DFQATT and CDR2 SNEGSKA (reference sequence). J gave up 2 bases and V 4 bases, and 3 bases lay outside the gene matches. The CDR3 spans 13 residues. The DNA for the CDR3 is TGCAGTGCTATACGACAGGGGCAAGAGACCCAGTACTTC. Its protein product is CSAIRQGQETQYF.

The genes are TRBV5-4 and TRBJ2-7, with D perhaps matching TRBD1 (5 bases). With 2 bases removed from V and 5 bases from J, the gap between germline ends came to 8 bases. The CDR3 has 12 residues. Germline V gene data show CDR1 as SGHNT and CDR2 as YYREEE (reference sequence). CDR3 in amino acids: CASSFWGDEQYF. CDR3 nucleotide sequence: TGTGCCAGCAGCTTTTGGGGCGACGAGCAGTACTTC.